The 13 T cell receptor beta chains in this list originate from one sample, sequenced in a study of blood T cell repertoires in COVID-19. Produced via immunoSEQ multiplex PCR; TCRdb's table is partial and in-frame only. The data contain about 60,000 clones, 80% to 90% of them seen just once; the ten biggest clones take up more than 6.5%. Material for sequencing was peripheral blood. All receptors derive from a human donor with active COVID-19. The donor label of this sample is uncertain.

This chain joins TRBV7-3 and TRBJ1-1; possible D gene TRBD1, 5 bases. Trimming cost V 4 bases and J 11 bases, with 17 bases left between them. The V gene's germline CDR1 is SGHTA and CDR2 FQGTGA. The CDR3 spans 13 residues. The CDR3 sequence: CASSSDREDGAFF. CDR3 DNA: TGTGCCAGCAGCTCAGACAGAGAGGACGGGGCTTTCTTT.

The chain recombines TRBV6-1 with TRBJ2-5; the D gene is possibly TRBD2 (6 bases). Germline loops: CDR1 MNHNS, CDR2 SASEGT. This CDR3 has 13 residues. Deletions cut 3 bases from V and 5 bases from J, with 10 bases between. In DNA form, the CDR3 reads TGTGCCAGCAGTGAGGGTCGGGGGGAGACCCAGTACTTC. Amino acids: CASSEGRGETQYF.

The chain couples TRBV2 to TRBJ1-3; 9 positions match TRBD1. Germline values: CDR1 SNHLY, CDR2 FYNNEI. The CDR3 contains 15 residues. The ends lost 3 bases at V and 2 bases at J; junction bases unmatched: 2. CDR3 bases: TGTGCCAGCAGTGAGGGACAGGGAGCTGGAAACACCATATATTTT. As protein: CASSEGQGAGNTIYF.

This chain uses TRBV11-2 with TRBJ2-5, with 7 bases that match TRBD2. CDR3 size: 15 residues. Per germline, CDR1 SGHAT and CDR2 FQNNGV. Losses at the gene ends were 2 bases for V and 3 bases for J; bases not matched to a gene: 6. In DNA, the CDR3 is TGTGCCAGCAGCTTAACGGGAGGATTAAAAGAGACCCAGTACTTC. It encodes CASSLTGGLKETQYF. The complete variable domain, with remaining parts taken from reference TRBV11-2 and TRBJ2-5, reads EAGVAQSPRYKIIEKRQSVAFWCNPISGHATLYWYQQILGQGPKLLIQFQNNGVVDDSQLPKDRFSAERLKGVDSTLKIQPAKLEDSAVYLCASSLTGGLKETQYFGPGTRLLVL.

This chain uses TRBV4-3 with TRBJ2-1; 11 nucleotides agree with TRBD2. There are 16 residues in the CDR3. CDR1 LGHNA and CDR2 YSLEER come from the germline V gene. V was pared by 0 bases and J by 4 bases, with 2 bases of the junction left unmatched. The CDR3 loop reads CASSQEGLADYNEQFF. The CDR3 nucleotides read TGCGCCAGCAGCCAAGAGGGACTAGCGGATTACAATGAGCAGTTCTTC.

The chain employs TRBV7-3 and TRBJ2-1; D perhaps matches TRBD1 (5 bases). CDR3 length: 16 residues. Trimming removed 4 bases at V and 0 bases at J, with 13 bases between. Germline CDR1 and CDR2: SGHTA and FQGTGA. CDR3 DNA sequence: TGTGCCAGCAGCTCGTCACAGGTCAGCTCCTACAATGAGCAGTTCTTC. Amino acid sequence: CASSSSQVSSYNEQFF.

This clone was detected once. CDR3 DNA sequence: TGTGCCAGCAGTCCGCAGGGAGGCGGTGGTCAGCCCCAGCATTTT. It yields the protein CASSPQGGGGQPQHF. The chain employs TRBV6-5 and TRBJ1-5; perhaps TRBD1 as D (5 bases). This CDR3 comprises 15 residues. In germline, CDR1 is MNHEY, CDR2 SVGAGI. With 5 bases removed from V and 6 bases from J, the gap between germline ends came to 17 bases.

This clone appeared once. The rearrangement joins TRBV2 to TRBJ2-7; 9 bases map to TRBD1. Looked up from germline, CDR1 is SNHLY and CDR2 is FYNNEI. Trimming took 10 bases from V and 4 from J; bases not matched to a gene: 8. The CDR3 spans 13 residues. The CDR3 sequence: CAIQSGTGYEQYF. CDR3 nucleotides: TGTGCCATCCAGTCCGGGACAGGGTACGAGCAGTACTTC.

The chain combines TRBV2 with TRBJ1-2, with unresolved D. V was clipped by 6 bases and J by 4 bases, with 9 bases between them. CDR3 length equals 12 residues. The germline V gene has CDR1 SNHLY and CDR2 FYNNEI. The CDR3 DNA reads TGTGCCAGCAGCGGTCTTACCTATGGCTACACCTTC. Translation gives CASSGLTYGYTF.

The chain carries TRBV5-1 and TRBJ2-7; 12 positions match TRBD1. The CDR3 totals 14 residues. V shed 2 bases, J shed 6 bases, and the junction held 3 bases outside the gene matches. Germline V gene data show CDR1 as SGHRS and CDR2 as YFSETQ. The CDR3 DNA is TGCGCCAGCAGCTTCCGGGACAGGGGGCGCGAGCAGTACTTC. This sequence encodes CASSFRDRGREQYF. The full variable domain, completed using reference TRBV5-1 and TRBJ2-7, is KAGVTQTPRYLIKTRGQQVTLSCSPISGHRSVSWYQQTPGQGLQFLFEYFSETQRNKGNFPGRFSGRQFSNSRSEMNVSTLELGDSALYLCASSFRDRGREQYFGPGTRLTVT.

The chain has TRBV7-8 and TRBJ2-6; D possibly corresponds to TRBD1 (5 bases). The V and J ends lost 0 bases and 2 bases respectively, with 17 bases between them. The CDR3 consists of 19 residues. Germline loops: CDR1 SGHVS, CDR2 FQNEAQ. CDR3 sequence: CASSLAGQGMAPGANVLTF. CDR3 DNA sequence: TGTGCCAGCAGCTTAGCGGGCCAGGGAATGGCCCCTGGGGCCAACGTCCTGACTTTC.

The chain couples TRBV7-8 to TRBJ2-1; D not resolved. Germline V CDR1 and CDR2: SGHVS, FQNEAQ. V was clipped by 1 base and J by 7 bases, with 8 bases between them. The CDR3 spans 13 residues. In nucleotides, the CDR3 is TGTGCCAGCAGCTTAGAATTCGAGAATGAGCAGTTCTTC. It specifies CASSLEFENEQFF.

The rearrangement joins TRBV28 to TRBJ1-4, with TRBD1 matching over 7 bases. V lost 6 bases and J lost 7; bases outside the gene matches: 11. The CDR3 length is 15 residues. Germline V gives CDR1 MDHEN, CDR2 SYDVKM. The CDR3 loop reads CASRPQGQVGEKLFF. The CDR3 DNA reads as TGTGCCAGCAGACCACAGGGGCAAGTAGGTGAAAAACTGTTTTTT.